This T cell receptor (beta chain) was documented in a study of spatial heterogeneity in lung cancer. This clonotype has at least ten counts. TCRdb itself ran the 5' RACE reads through MiXCR, one entry per CDR3 protein. The table shows about 23,000 distinct CDR3 sequences, with roughly 4.5% occurring only once. Sample time point: sample taken at primary tumor resection. Researchers sequenced whole RNA taken from tumor, nontumor lung or frozen PBMC without sorting. The CDR3 loop spans 15 amino acids. Germline values: CDR1 MNHNS, CDR2 SASEGT. V was pared by 4 bases and J by 4 bases, with 4 bases of the junction left unmatched.

This clonotype was obtained from a male donor with early-stage non-small cell lung cancer. The material sequenced was PBMCs, taken at surgery. The chain employs TRBV6-1 and TRBJ2-3, with 11 bases fitting TRBD2. CDR3 DNA: TGTGCCAGCAGTGGTAGCGGGAGGGCCTCAGATACGCAGTATTTT. Translating it yields CASSGSGRASDTQYF.